The next 30 T cell receptor beta chains were all read from a single sample in a study of cytomegalovirus exposure and HLA in healthy donors. With 60 Vbeta and 13 Jbeta primers, the PCR was carried out. TCRdb keeps only in-frame clones here, not all; method: immunoSEQ multiplex PCR. The sample shows 110,000 or so clones, over 9.5% of them seen only once. The specimen sequenced was PBMCs. The receptors shown here come from a man aged 40-50 years in good health and CMV-seropositive.

The V call is TRBV6-5, the J call TRBJ2-3; D is ambiguous. Per germline, CDR1 MNHEY and CDR2 SVGAGI. This CDR3 is built from 15 residues. Trimming cost V 5 bases and J 0 bases, with 12 bases left between them. The chain's CDR3 is CASSPGYASTDTQYF. Written as DNA, the CDR3 is TGTGCCAGCAGTCCCGGGTATGCTAGCACAGATACGCAGTATTTT.

This clone was counted a few times. This rearrangement joins TRBV4-3 to TRBJ2-2; possible D gene TRBD2, 6 bases. The CDR3 totals 14 residues. V lost 1 base, J lost 7 bases, and 10 bases lay in between. The germline V gene encodes CDR1 LGHNA and CDR2 YSLEER. CDR3 in DNA: TGCGCCAGCAGCCAAGGACTAGTCAGCGGGGAGCTGTTTTTT. It translates to CASSQGLVSGELFF.

This rearrangement joins TRBV5-1 to TRBJ2-1, with TRBD2 identical over 12 bases. V shed 0 bases and J 6 bases; nucleotides not matched to a gene: 13. Germline V gene data show CDR1 as SGHRS and CDR2 as YFSETQ. CDR3 length equals 19 residues. CDR3 nucleotide sequence: TGCGCCAGCAGCTTGGCCGTGACTAGCGGGAGTACCGAGCCCAATGAGCAGTTCTTC. It codes for CASSLAVTSGSTEPNEQFF.

The genes are TRBV5-5 and TRBJ1-4, with D uncertain. The CDR3 covers 14 residues. Per the germline V gene, CDR1 is SGHKS and CDR2 is YYEKEE (reference sequence). The V end lost 0 bases, the J end lost 5 bases, and 8 bases lay between the germline ends. This chain's CDR3 is CASSLGGGNEKLFF. The CDR3 region has the DNA TGTGCCAGCAGCTTGGGGGGAGGCAATGAAAAACTGTTTTTT. The entire variable domain, with the rest obtained from reference TRBV5-5 and TRBJ1-4, is as follows: DAGVTQSPTHLIKTRGQQVTLRCSPISGHKSVSWYQQVLGQGPQFIFQYYEKEERGRGNFPDRFSARQFPNYSSELNVNALLLGDSALYLCASSLGGGNEKLFFGSGTQLSVL.

This clone was observed a few times. This chain links TRBV28 with TRBJ1-1; D might be TRBD1 (6 bases). The germline V gene encodes CDR1 MDHEN and CDR2 SYDVKM. Trimming shortened V by 11 bases and J by 4 bases, and 20 bases separated the two germline ends. The CDR3 is 14 amino acids. CDR3 amino acids: CALRGAGEGTEAFF. Written as DNA, the CDR3 is TGTGCCCTCCGGGGGGCTGGTGAGGGCACTGAAGCTTTCTTT.

This clone was detected only a few times. The chain carries TRBV19 and TRBJ2-1, with 10 bases matching TRBD1. CDR1 and CDR2 (germline): LNHDA, SQIVND (reference sequence). V lost 6 bases, J lost 6 bases, and 8 bases stayed unmatched. The CDR3 is made up of 15 amino acids. CDR3 in amino acids: CASSKGQGLGNEQFF. Here the CDR3 DNA reads TGTGCCAGTAGCAAGGGACAGGGGCTCGGCAATGAGCAGTTCTTC.

V usage is TRBV4-2 and J usage is TRBJ2-7; unclear D gene. This CDR3 has 14 residues. The V gene's germline CDR1 is LGHNA and CDR2 YNFKEQ. Trimming stripped 2 bases from V and 3 bases from J, with 11 bases between. The CDR3 bases are TGTGCCAGCAGCCAAAACAGAATCGGCTACGAGCAGTACTTC. This gives the protein CASSQNRIGYEQYF.

This clone was seen a handful of times. The V gene is TRBV28, the J gene TRBJ2-3; D is ambiguous. Trimming took off 6 bases at V and 7 bases at J, with 20 bases between the two ends. This CDR3 has 15 residues. Germline values: CDR1 MDHEN, CDR2 SYDVKM. The CDR3 is CASRFPYAAQYTQYF. CDR3 coding DNA: TGTGCCAGCAGGTTCCCTTACGCGGCACAATATACGCAGTATTTT. Full variable domain (rest looked up from reference TRBV28 and TRBJ2-3): DVKVTQSSRYLVKRTGEKVFLECVQDMDHENMFWYRQDPGLGLRLIYFSYDVKMKEKGDIPEGYSVSREKKERFSLILESASTNQTSMYLCASRFPYAAQYTQYFGPGTRLTVL.

This chain uses TRBV29-1 with TRBJ2-3; perhaps TRBD2 as D (5 bases). The CDR3 is 14 residues long. V lost 2 bases to trimming and J lost 0 bases, with 9 bases between them. Germline V gives CDR1 SQVTM, CDR2 ANQGSEA. This CDR3 reads CSVERGSSTDTQYF. In DNA form, the CDR3 reads TGCAGCGTTGAAAGAGGGTCTAGCACAGATACGCAGTATTTT.

This clone was seen only a few times. CDR3 in amino acids: CASSLRLAEHNEQFF. CDR3 DNA sequence: TGCGCCAGCAGCTTGAGGCTAGCGGAGCACAATGAGCAGTTCTTC. This chain uses TRBV5-1 with TRBJ2-1; TRBD2 agrees at 7 bases. The trim removed 1 base at V and 5 bases at J, leaving 6 bases unmatched. Germline CDR1 reads SGHRS; CDR2 reads YFSETQ. The CDR3 length is 15 residues. Using reference TRBV5-1 and TRBJ2-1 for the parts outside the CDR3, the full variable domain is KAGVTQTPRYLIKTRGQQVTLSCSPISGHRSVSWYQQTPGQGLQFLFEYFSETQRNKGNFPGRFSGRQFSNSRSEMNVSTLELGDSALYLCASSLRLAEHNEQFFGPGTRLTVL.

This clone came up a few times. V gene TRBV6-6 combines with J gene TRBJ2-7; possibly TRBD2 for D (5 bases). Per the germline V gene, CDR1 is MNHNY and CDR2 is SVGAGI (reference sequence). The CDR3 contains 13 residues. Here the CDR3 reads CASNGGGGHEQYF. CDR3 in DNA: TGTGCTAGTAACGGCGGTGGAGGCCACGAGCAGTACTTC.

This clone occurred a few times. The V call is TRBV27, the J call TRBJ2-7; 10 bases map to TRBD2. CDR3 length: 15 amino acids. The germline V gene has CDR1 MNHEY and CDR2 SMNVEV (reference sequence). The trim removed 6 bases at V and 8 bases at J, leaving 13 bases unmatched. Written as DNA, the CDR3 is TGTGCCAGCAGGAAGATCCGGGCTAGCGGGAGCCAGCAGTACTTC. It is translated as CASRKIRASGSQQYF.

This clone came up a few times. The rearrangement links TRBV14 to TRBJ1-2; 8 nucleotides align to TRBD1. The length of the CDR3 is 15 residues. CDR1 SGHDN and CDR2 FVKESK come from the germline V gene. With V trimmed by 4 bases and J by 2 bases, 6 bases remained unmatched. The chain's CDR3 is CASSPSRGLNYGYTF. In nucleotides, the CDR3 is TGTGCCAGCAGCCCCAGCAGGGGGCTCAACTATGGCTACACCTTC.

The chain recombines TRBV7-6 with TRBJ1-3, with 8 bases fitting TRBD1. The CDR3 totals 14 residues. Germline assignment: CDR1 SGHVS and CDR2 FNYEAQ. The junction had 3 bases not matched to a gene; V was cut back by 6 bases and J by 2 bases. This chain's CDR3 is CASRQTGAGNTIYF. In DNA form, the CDR3 reads TGTGCCAGCAGACAGACAGGGGCTGGAAACACCATATATTTT.

This clone turned up a few times. The V gene is TRBV28, the J gene TRBJ2-6, with D hard to call. The germline V gene encodes CDR1 MDHEN and CDR2 SYDVKM. The CDR3 runs 15 residues. V lost 6 bases and J lost 2, with 11 bases in between. The CDR3 DNA reads TGTGCCAGCAGCCCCACAAATCCTGGGGCCAACGTCCTGACTTTC. Translation gives CASSPTNPGANVLTF.

A remark on this clone: Other DNA sequences from this sample encode an identical CDR3 as well. The rearrangement uses TRBV6-5 and TRBJ1-2, with D perhaps matching TRBD1 (5 bases). Trimming removed 6 bases from V and 8 bases from J, with 13 bases in between. From germline, CDR1 is MNHEY and CDR2 SVGAGI. This CDR3 is 12 amino acids long. The chain's CDR3 is CASRGGQVGYTF. CDR3 DNA sequence: TGTGCCAGCAGGGGCGGACAAGTGGGCTACACCTTC.

This clone has only a few counts. The chain recombines TRBV9 with TRBJ2-2; a weak D match, TRBD2 (6 bases). Germline assignment: CDR1 SGDLS and CDR2 YYNGEE. Trimming took off 0 bases at V and 4 bases at J, with 7 bases between the two ends. The CDR3 covers 14 residues. The CDR3 DNA is TGTGCCAGCAGCGTAGGACTAGGCACCGGGGAGCTGTTTTTT. It specifies CASSVGLGTGELFF.

This clone turned up a few times. The chain has TRBV7-6 and TRBJ1-2, with 9 bases lining up with TRBD1. J gave up 5 bases and V 5 bases, and 3 bases lay outside the gene matches. Germline values: CDR1 SGHVS, CDR2 FNYEAQ. This CDR3 region has 13 residues. The CDR3 bases are TGTGCCAGCAGCCCAGGACAGGGGTATGGCTACACCTTC. As protein: CASSPGQGYGYTF.

The sample holds a few counts of this clone. The chain recombines TRBV19 with TRBJ1-2; D is undetermined. Trimming left V 5 bases short and J 3 bases short, with 16 bases between. Looked up from germline, CDR1 is LNHDA and CDR2 is SQIVND (reference sequence). The CDR3 totals 15 residues. The CDR3 reads CASSVAMPDHYGYTF. The CDR3 DNA sequence: TGTGCCAGTAGTGTGGCAATGCCTGATCACTATGGCTACACCTTC.

This clone was seen a handful of times. The V gene is TRBV5-8, the J gene TRBJ1-2; 7 bases align to TRBD1. The CDR3 length is 13 residues. J lost 8 bases, V lost 4 bases, and 8 bases had no gene match. The germline gives CDR1 SGHTS, CDR2 YDEGEE. The CDR3 region has the DNA TGTGCCAGCAGCCTCCAATACAGGGGCGGCTACACCTTC. Protein sequence: CASSLQYRGGYTF.

This clone was counted only a few times. The chain employs TRBV10-3 and TRBJ1-1; unclear D gene. Germline assignment: CDR1 ENHRY and CDR2 SYGVKD. V was pared by 3 bases and J by 0 bases, with 11 bases between. The CDR3 length is 15 residues. This CDR3 reads CAISERTRVNTEAFF. The DNA of the CDR3 is TGTGCCATCAGTGAACGTACACGGGTGAACACTGAAGCTTTCTTT.

This clone was seen a few times. The chain uses TRBV9 and TRBJ2-1, with TRBD2 as a possible D gene (6 bases). Germline V CDR1 and CDR2: SGDLS, YYNGEE. The CDR3 length is 14 residues. Trimming took 0 bases from V and 6 from J, leaving 10 bases between them. In DNA form, the CDR3 reads TGTGCCAGCAGCGTAGCAACGGGAGTCAATGAGCAGTTCTTC. This translates into CASSVATGVNEQFF.

This clone has more than one count but fewer than ten. The gene calls are TRBV29-1 and TRBJ2-7; D might be TRBD1 (5 bases). The ends were cut back, 5 bases at V and 5 bases at J, with 13 bases in the middle. CDR1 SQVTM and CDR2 ANQGSEA come from the germline V gene. This CDR3 has 12 residues. The CDR3 is CSVSQGVHEQYF. In DNA, the CDR3 is TGCAGCGTTTCGCAGGGTGTCCACGAGCAGTACTTC.

This clone was detected only a few times. The rearrangement links TRBV7-9 to TRBJ1-4; D gene uncertain. This CDR3 contains 15 residues. Trimming pared 4 bases from V and 6 bases from J, leaving 15 bases between. Germline values: CDR1 SEHNR, CDR2 FQNEAQ (reference sequence). The CDR3 nucleotides are TGTGCCAGCAGCTCGCTCGCGGTGGGTTATGAAAAACTGTTTTTT. Residues: CASSSLAVGYEKLFF.

The chain links TRBV27 to TRBJ2-7, with D perhaps matching TRBD1 (6 bases). The V end was cut by 4 bases, the J end by 6 bases, with 13 bases between. The CDR3 sequence is 13 residues long. CDR1 and CDR2 (germline): MNHEY, SMNVEV (reference sequence). CDR3 region: CASSSARGGEQYF. CDR3 in DNA: TGTGCCAGCAGTTCGGCCAGGGGTGGCGAGCAGTACTTC.

This chain uses TRBV4-1 with TRBJ2-2; 7 bases fit TRBD2. The V gene end was trimmed by 0 bases and the J gene end by 0 bases; junction bases not matched to a gene: 7. The CDR3 totals 18 residues. Germline CDR1 MGHRA, CDR2 YSYEKL. CDR3 sequence reads: CASSQERSREANTGELFF. In DNA, the CDR3 is TGCGCCAGCAGCCAAGAACGGTCTCGGGAGGCGAACACCGGGGAGCTGTTTTTT.

The chain is built from TRBV29-1 and TRBJ1-1; TRBD1 aligns across 8 bases. This CDR3 has 12 amino acids. Trimming took 7 bases from V and 6 from J; bases not matched to a gene: 7. Germline loops: CDR1 SQVTM, CDR2 ANQGSEA. The CDR3 protein is CSADRDIPEAFF. For the CDR3, the DNA is TGCAGCGCGGACAGGGACATTCCTGAAGCTTTCTTT.

The chain combines TRBV5-1 with TRBJ2-3; D is possibly TRBD1 (5 bases). The germline CDR1 and CDR2 sequences are SGHRS and YFSETQ. V dropped 4 bases and J dropped 5 bases, with 17 bases sitting between them. CDR3 length equals 15 residues. As DNA, the CDR3 is TGCGCCAGCAGCCCCCGACAGACGAACAAAGATACGCAGTATTTT. Translated, it gives CASSPRQTNKDTQYF.

This chain joins TRBV4-1 and TRBJ2-5; possibly TRBD2 for D (5 bases). CDR3 length equals 15 residues. Germline assignment: CDR1 MGHRA and CDR2 YSYEKL. Deletions cut 4 bases from V and 1 base from J, with 13 bases between. This chain's CDR3 is CASSRLGLAQETQYF. The CDR3, as DNA: TGCGCCAGCAGCCGGCTGGGCCTAGCCCAAGAGACCCAGTACTTC.

This clone was picked up a small number of times. The V and J genes are TRBV5-1 and TRBJ2-7; TRBD2 agrees at 7 bases. This CDR3 is built from 15 residues. Trimming cost V 1 base and J 0 bases; bases outside gene matches: 4. The germline V gene encodes CDR1 SGHRS and CDR2 YFSETQ. The CDR3 loop is CASSLQGGGSYEQYF. CDR3 in DNA: TGCGCCAGCAGCTTGCAAGGCGGGGGCTCCTACGAGCAGTACTTC.